These T cell receptor beta chains were read from a single sample in a study of blood T cell repertoires in COVID-19. Libraries were prepared by immunoSEQ multiplex PCR; TCRdb keeps only in-frame clonotypes and omits some of them. The data show over 250,000 clones, 80% to 90% seen once. Sequenced sample: peripheral blood. The receptors were gathered from a woman in her forties or fifties with acute or convalescent COVID-19. The CDR3 runs from the conserved cysteine through the conserved F or W. Fields, in order: D gene, J gene, clone size, V gene, CDR3 DNA, CDR3 protein. D genes are given only for firm matches. Not every row has a clone size; where given, it reads once, few, many or a size class.

TRBD2	TRBJ2-3	NA	TRBV3-1/TRBV3-2	TGTGCCAGCAACGACGGGAGGGGGACAGATACGCAGTATTTT	CASNDGRGTDTQYF
TRBD2	TRBJ2-7	NA	TRBV11-1	TGTGCCAGCAGCACTCTTTCGGCGGGAGCCCGGGGCGAGCAGTACTTC	CASSTLSAGARGEQYF
NA	TRBJ1-1	NA	TRBV2	TGTGCCAGCAGTGGTACAGGAACGAACACTGAAGCTTTCTTT	CASSGTGTNTEAFF
TRBD1	TRBJ1-4	few	TRBV5-8	TGTGCCAGCAGCCCGGGGGACAGCCTTAATGAAAAACTGTTTTTT	CASSPGDSLNEKLFF
TRBD2	TRBJ2-1	NA	TRBV11-2	TGTGCCAGCAGCTCCCTAGCGGTCTCCTACAATGAGCAGTTCTTC	CASSSLAVSYNEQFF
TRBD2	TRBJ2-7	NA	TRBV2	TGTGCCAGCAGTACCTGGACTAGCGCGAGCCCTTACGAGCAGTACTTC	CASSTWTSASPYEQYF
TRBD1	TRBJ2-3	once	TRBV24-1	TGTGCCACCAGTGATCCGTCCCGGGACAGGGGAGATACGCAGTATTTT	CATSDPSRDRGDTQYF
TRBD1	TRBJ1-2	NA	TRBV6-5	TGTGCCAGCAGTTACTCGGTTGGTACAGGGGTGGGTGGCTACACCTTC	CASSYSVGTGVGGYTF
NA	TRBJ2-7	NA	TRBV2	TGTGCCAGCAGTGAACTTTCCGGGATCGAATACGAGCAGTACTTC	CASSELSGIEYEQYF
NA	TRBJ1-5	NA	TRBV11-2	TGTGCCAGCAGCTTAGACCGGGGTAGCAATCAGCCCCAGCATTTT	CASSLDRGSNQPQHF
NA	TRBJ2-2	NA	TRBV5-1	TGCGCCAGCAGCCTAACAGGGAACCCGAACACCGGGGAGCTGTTTTTT	CASSLTGNPNTGELFF
TRBD1	TRBJ1-5	NA	TRBV4-1	TGCGCCAGCAGCTCGACGAAAGGGGGCACGGGCAATCAGCCCCAGCATTTT	CASSSTKGGTGNQPQHF
TRBD2	TRBJ2-7	NA	TRBV7-9	TGTGCCACCGAGGCTAGCGGGATCTACGAGCAGTACTTC	CATEASGIYEQYF
NA	TRBJ1-1	NA	TRBV3-1/TRBV3-2	TGTGCCAGCAGCCAGGGCCAGGGGAACACTGAAGCTTTCTTT	CASSQGQGNTEAFF
NA	TRBJ2-5	NA	TRBV20-1	TGCAGTGCTAGTCTCCCTTCGGACAGAGCGATAGAGACCCAGTACTTC	CSASLPSDRAIETQYF
NA	TRBJ2-5	NA	TRBV7-2	TGTGCCAGCAGCGATCCCGGGGAGACCCAGTACTTC	CASSDPGETQYF
NA	TRBJ1-5	NA	TRBV18	TGTGCCAGCTCACCACAGAGTAGCAATCAGCCCCAGCATTTT	CASSPQSSNQPQHF
NA	TRBJ1-1	NA	TRBV4-3	TGCGCCAGCAGCCAAGAGTTTCGGGGACAGAACACTGAAGCTTTCTTT	CASSQEFRGQNTEAFF
TRBD2	TRBJ2-1	few	TRBV6-5	TGTGCCACCCTAGCGGCACTGATTTACAATGAGCAGTTCTTC	CATLAALIYNEQFF
TRBD1	TRBJ1-2	NA	TRBV30	TGTGCCTGGGATCTGACAGGGGGGTTCGGGGGCTACACCTTC	CAWDLTGGFGGYTF
NA	TRBJ2-7	NA	TRBV23-1	TGCGCCAGCAGTCAGTACAGGGTTGTCTACGAGCAGTACTTC	CASSQYRVVYEQYF
NA	TRBJ2-1	once	TRBV18	TGTGCCAGCTCACCGGCAGAGGGTGCCTACAATGAGCAGTTCTTC	CASSPAEGAYNEQFF
NA	TRBJ1-3	NA	TRBV19	TGTGCCAGTAGTATAGCCGGGACACCATCTGGAAACACCATATATTTT	CASSIAGTPSGNTIYF
TRBD2	TRBJ2-3	NA	TRBV14	TGTGCCAGCAGCCACCTTCGATCTAGCGGGAGGGATACGCAGTATTTT	CASSHLRSSGRDTQYF
TRBD1	TRBJ1-5	NA	TRBV6-5	TGTGCCAGCAGGATACAGGGGGCGGTTCAGCCCCAGCATTTT	CASRIQGAVQPQHF
NA	TRBJ2-3	NA	TRBV7-3	TGTGCCAGCAGCATCTCGGGACTTCGCACAGATACGCAGTATTTT	CASSISGLRTDTQYF
TRBD1	TRBJ1-1	NA	TRBV7-9	TGTGCCAGCAGCTTAGGACAGGGAAATCCTGAAGCTTTCTTT	CASSLGQGNPEAFF
TRBD1	TRBJ2-7	NA	TRBV9	TGTGCCAGCGCGAGGGGGCCTACCTACGAGCAGTACTTC	CASARGPTYEQYF
TRBD1	TRBJ2-1	NA	TRBV3-1/TRBV3-2	TGTGCCAGCAGCCAAGGTGCAGGACAGGGGGCGTCTGAGCAGTTCTTC	CASSQGAGQGASEQFF
NA	TRBJ1-5	NA	TRBV27	TGTGCCAGCAGTACATCACAGGGTTTAAGCCAGCCCCAGCATTTT	CASSTSQGLSQPQHF
NA	TRBJ1-4	NA	TRBV6-5	TGTGCCAGCACCGAGAGGGGGGGAAAACTGTTTTTT	CASTERGGKLFF
NA	TRBJ1-4	NA	TRBV28	TGTGCCAGCAGTTTCGCAGGTCCCGCAACTAATGAAAAACTGTTTTTT	CASSFAGPATNEKLFF
TRBD1	TRBJ1-1	few	TRBV7-9	TGTGCCAGCAGCTTAACCGACAGGGGCGGCACTGAAGCTTTCTTT	CASSLTDRGGTEAFF
NA	TRBJ2-7	NA	TRBV20-1	TGCAGTGCTAGTTCCCAGGACAGCGTTTACGAGCAGTACTTC	CSASSQDSVYEQYF
TRBD1	TRBJ2-2	NA	TRBV7-9	TGTGCCAGCAGCCCCAGGACCGGGACAGGGGTCACCGGGGAGCTGTTTTTT	CASSPRTGTGVTGELFF
NA	TRBJ1-2	NA	TRBV30	TGTGCCTCCTATTGGGGGGAGGTACGGCTCTATGGCTACACCTTC	CASYWGEVRLYGYTF
NA	TRBJ2-1	NA	TRBV4-3	TGCGCCAGCAGCCAAGAGGGCTTTACCTACAATGAGCAGTTCTTC	CASSQEGFTYNEQFF
NA	TRBJ1-3	few	TRBV27	TGTGCCAGCAGTTTGGGCAGGGCACAAGGAAACACCATATATTTT	CASSLGRAQGNTIYF
NA	TRBJ1-4	NA	TRBV7-9	TGTGCCAGCAGCTTCCCCGGCAGGATAAATGAAAAACTGTTTTTT	CASSFPGRINEKLFF
TRBD2	TRBJ2-1	NA	TRBV4-2	TGTGCCAGCAGCCAAGTGGTTAGCGGGAATGAGCAGTTCTTC	CASSQVVSGNEQFF
NA	TRBJ2-2	NA	TRBV9	TGCGCCAGCCGCGTAGGAAGGGGGGGAAGGGGCACCGGGGAGCTGTTTTTT	CASRVGRGGRGTGELFF
TRBD1	TRBJ1-5	NA	TRBV19	TGTGCCAGTAGTACTACAGGGGGCGGGCAGCCCCAGCATTTT	CASSTTGGGQPQHF
TRBD2	TRBJ2-1	NA	TRBV5-1	TGCGCCAGCAGCCCTGGGACTAGCGGGATGAATGAGCAGTTCTTC	CASSPGTSGMNEQFF
NA	TRBJ2-7	once	TRBV5-6	TGTGCCAGCAGCTTGCAGGGACTCGGCGAGCAGTACTTC	CASSLQGLGEQYF
TRBD2	TRBJ2-1	NA	TRBV19	TGTGCCACCTCTATCCAGCGGGGGCCCTATGAGCAGTTCTTC	CATSIQRGPYEQFF
TRBD1	TRBJ1-2	NA	TRBV3-1/TRBV3-2	TGTGCCAGCAGCCAAGAGGGTTACAGGGGCCCCGTCTATGGCTACACCTTC	CASSQEGYRGPVYGYTF
TRBD2	TRBJ2-2	NA	TRBV11-2	TGTGCCAGCAGCCCGTCTAGCGGGAGGGTCACCGGGGAGCTGTTTTTT	CASSPSSGRVTGELFF
TRBD1	TRBJ1-6	few	TRBV7-2	TGTGCCAGCAGCTTACGGACAGGGGGTTCACCCCTCCACTTT	CASSLRTGGSPLHF
TRBD2	TRBJ2-3	NA	TRBV7-2	TGTGCCAGCAGACCTTCGGGAGGGGCAGATACGCAGTATTTT	CASRPSGGADTQYF